This T cell receptor (beta chain) was sequenced in a study of T cell responses to AZD1222 COVID-19 vaccine. Study information: Doses given second, at about 4 or about 12 weeks, were pooled.

TCRdb's copy holds only in-frame clones and misses some; the assay was immunoSEQ multiplex PCR. The sample holds about 110,000 clones, more than 70% seen once. Looked up from germline, CDR1 is LGHDT and CDR2 is YNNKEL (reference sequence). The CDR3 covers 16 residues. Trimming shortened V by 5 bases and J by 5 bases, and 21 bases separated the two germline ends. This clone turned up a few times. Its antigen is unidentified. Study-wide points: Just a handful of AZD1222 recipients tested seropositive at baseline. Clonal diversity was possibly underestimated, and the donors were mostly white British, with more females.

This sequence originates from an adult in good health. The sequencing used peripheral blood, collected on day 0 of AZD1222 vaccination. This chain uses TRBV3-1 (or the pseudogene TRBV3-2) with TRBJ1-1; the D is unclear. The CDR3 bases are TGTGCCAGCAGCGTCGGGAGCCAAATCCGCCCTACTGAAGCTTTCTTT. As protein: CASSVGSQIRPTEAFF.